The 21 T cell receptor beta chains below come from one sample, sequenced in a study of blood T cell repertoires in COVID-19. Measured with immunoSEQ multiplex PCR; TCRdb has only the in-frame clones, and not every one. Among under 250,000 clones listed, 85% to 95% were seen once. Sequencing used peripheral blood. The receptors were gathered from a man aged 30 to 45 with COVID-19, enrolled during active disease.

The rearrangement links TRBV24-1 to TRBJ2-6; no firm D call. Per germline, CDR1 KGHDR and CDR2 SFDVKD. Trimming pared 7 bases from V and 1 base from J, leaving 10 bases between. This CDR3 contains 15 residues. The CDR3 DNA sequence: TGTGCCACCAGGCGGAAGTTTTCTGGGGCCAACGTCCTGACTTTC. It codes for CATRRKFSGANVLTF.

Here the CDR3 reads CASSPGTDYGYTF. In DNA, the CDR3 is TGTGCCAGCAGTCCCGGGACAGACTATGGCTACACCTTC. V is TRBV2 and J is TRBJ1-2; 7 nucleotides match TRBD1. This CDR3 has 13 amino acids. The junction had 3 bases not matched to a gene; V was cut back by 5 bases and J by 3 bases. The germline gives CDR1 SNHLY, CDR2 FYNNEI.

CDR3 DNA sequence: TGTGCCAGCACCGACAGGGGCCCGAATCAGCCCCAGCATTTT. This translates into CASTDRGPNQPQHF. This chain connects TRBV6-6 to TRBJ1-5, with TRBD1 identical over 8 bases. The V and J ends lost 7 bases and 4 bases, in that order; junction bases with no gene match: 6. This CDR3 has 14 residues. In germline, CDR1 is MNHNY, CDR2 SVGAGI (reference sequence).

This rearrangement joins TRBV6-5 to TRBJ2-5; possibly TRBD2 for D (7 bases). V lost 2 bases, J lost 5 bases, and 15 bases lay in between. CDR3 length: 15 residues. Germline-derived CDR1 and CDR2 are MNHEY and SVGAGI. The CDR3 sequence: CASSYGGAEEETQYF. The CDR3 coding sequence is TGTGCCAGCAGTTACGGGGGGGCGGAGGAGGAGACCCAGTACTTC.

The chain uses TRBV19 and TRBJ2-5; possibly TRBD2 for D (7 bases). The germline gives CDR1 LNHDA, CDR2 SQIVND (reference sequence). Trimming took 1 base from V and 2 from J, leaving 20 bases between them. There are 18 residues in the CDR3. CDR3 sequence reads: CASSIGPGGLHLQETQYF. CDR3 in DNA: TGTGCCAGTAGTATAGGGCCGGGGGGCCTCCACCTACAAGAGACCCAGTACTTC.

The J gene is TRBJ1-2, the V gene TRBV6-5, with D possibly matching TRBD1 (5 bases). Germline V CDR1 and CDR2: MNHEY, SVGAGI. CDR3 length: 13 amino acids. V was trimmed by 6 bases and J by 5 bases, leaving 13 bases between them. CDR3: CASSQDTFYGYTF. The CDR3 DNA follows: TGTGCCAGCAGCCAGGACACATTTTATGGCTACACCTTC.

This sequence joins TRBV11-2 and TRBJ2-3; 9 nucleotides match TRBD1. The CDR3 has 16 residues. Germline V gene data show CDR1 as SGHAT and CDR2 as FQNNGV. Trimming removed 1 base from V and 4 bases from J; junction bases left unmatched: 6. The CDR3 DNA sequence: TGTGCCAGCAGCTTAGTTGGGACAGGGAATCCAGATACGCAGTATTTT. Its protein product is CASSLVGTGNPDTQYF.

The chain joins TRBV5-4 to TRBJ2-7, with no clear D. Germline V gene data show CDR1 as SGHNT and CDR2 as YYREEE (reference sequence). V was cut by 0 bases and J by 0 bases, with 4 bases left in between. CDR3 length equals 13 residues. CDR3 region: CASSLDTSYEQYF. The CDR3 DNA reads as TGTGCCAGCAGCTTGGACACCTCCTACGAGCAGTACTTC.

This rearrangement joins TRBV28 to TRBJ1-3; 9 bases are a match to TRBD1. Germline V gene sequence: CDR1 MDHEN, CDR2 SYDVKM. The CDR3 has 17 residues. V lost 7 bases, J lost 1 base, and 11 bases stayed unmatched. The chain's CDR3 is CASTPFRTGESGNTIYF. CDR3 DNA sequence: TGTGCCAGCACCCCCTTCAGGACAGGGGAATCTGGAAACACCATATATTTT. Filled out from reference TRBV28 and TRBJ1-3, the complete variable domain reads DVKVTQSSRYLVKRTGEKVFLECVQDMDHENMFWYRQDPGLGLRLIYFSYDVKMKEKGDIPEGYSVSREKKERFSLILESASTNQTSMYLCASTPFRTGESGNTIYFGEGSWLTVV.

This chain joins TRBV3-1 (or the pseudogene TRBV3-2) and TRBJ1-2, with D tentatively TRBD1 (6 bases). This CDR3 has 15 residues. The germline gives CDR1 LGHDT, CDR2 YNNKEL (reference sequence). Trimming took 4 bases from V and 0 from J, leaving 12 bases between them. DNA for the CDR3: TGTGCCAGCAGCCTCCGACAGGCATCTAACTATGGCTACACCTTC. Its protein is CASSLRQASNYGYTF.

This rearrangement joins TRBV19 to TRBJ1-1, with 9 positions matching TRBD1. The J segment lost 7 bases and the V segment lost 1 base, leaving 10 bases of the junction unmatched. The CDR3 is 16 residues long. CDR1 and CDR2 (germline): LNHDA, SQIVND (reference sequence). CDR3 region: CASSIGGRTGVSEAFF. The DNA of the CDR3 is TGTGCCAGTAGTATAGGCGGACGGACAGGGGTTAGTGAAGCTTTCTTT.

The CDR3 region is CASSKGQSNQPQHF. CDR3 bases: TGTGCCAGTAGTAAAGGACAGAGCAATCAGCCCCAGCATTTT. The chain uses TRBV19 and TRBJ1-5, with a tentative D call TRBD1 (6 bases). V lost 4 bases and J lost 1, with 8 bases in between. CDR3 size: 14 residues. Germline values: CDR1 LNHDA, CDR2 SQIVND (reference sequence).

This clone was seen once. V gene TRBV19 combines with J gene TRBJ2-7, with 10 positions matching TRBD1. Germline V CDR1 and CDR2: LNHDA, SQIVND (reference sequence). V gave up 3 bases and J gave up 3 bases; unmatched junction bases: 8. The CDR3 covers 16 residues. The CDR3: CASSIPGQGGLYEQYF. CDR3 bases: TGTGCCAGTAGTATCCCTGGACAGGGGGGACTCTACGAGCAGTACTTC.

The CDR3 reads CASSVGDTETQYF. CDR3 in DNA: TGCGCCAGCAGCGTTGGGGACACTGAGACCCAGTACTTC. The chain joins TRBV5-1 to TRBJ2-5; D might be TRBD1 (6 bases). The ends were cut back, 4 bases at V and 5 bases at J, with 12 bases in the middle. The germline gives CDR1 SGHRS, CDR2 YFSETQ. This CDR3 has 13 residues.

The count of this clone is one. The rearrangement joins TRBV9 to TRBJ2-2; D might be TRBD2 (6 bases). Per the germline V gene, CDR1 is SGDLS and CDR2 is YYNGEE. The CDR3 totals 16 residues. V dropped 1 base and J dropped 1 base, with 11 bases sitting between them. CDR3 nucleotides: TGTGCCAGCAGCGTACTAGCGACCCTGAACACCGGGGAGCTGTTTTTT. Its translation is CASSVLATLNTGELFF.

V usage is TRBV3-1 (or the pseudogene TRBV3-2) and J usage is TRBJ2-1; D is perhaps TRBD1 (6 bases). CDR1 LGHDT and CDR2 YNNKEL come from the germline V gene (reference sequence). The CDR3 covers 13 residues. Trimming stripped 3 bases from V and 10 bases from J, with 13 bases between. The CDR3 DNA follows: TGTGCCAGCAGCCATCCGGACAGCCCCGAGCAGTTCTTC. Translating it yields CASSHPDSPEQFF.

This clone appeared once. The chain couples TRBV11-2 to TRBJ2-1; no firm D call. Per the germline V gene, CDR1 is SGHAT and CDR2 is FQNNGV. Deletions cut 3 bases from V and 0 bases from J, with 12 bases between. CDR3 size: 16 residues. The CDR3 sequence: CASSFLAESSYNEQFF. In DNA, the CDR3 is TGTGCCAGCAGCTTTCTGGCGGAAAGCTCCTACAATGAGCAGTTCTTC.

The chain combines TRBV4-1 with TRBJ1-4; 8 positions match TRBD1. In germline, CDR1 is MGHRA, CDR2 YSYEKL. The J segment lost 8 bases and the V segment lost 3 bases, leaving 8 bases of the junction unmatched. This CDR3 is 15 amino acids long. CDR3: CASSQNGQGQEKLFF. Written as DNA, the CDR3 is TGCGCCAGCAGCCAGAACGGACAGGGTCAGGAAAAACTGTTTTTT.

In its sample, this clone was seen a few times. The chain links TRBV2 to TRBJ1-6; TRBD1 matches 7 bases. The junction had 9 bases not matched to a gene; V was cut back by 6 bases and J by 7 bases. The CDR3 sequence is 15 residues long. The germline gives CDR1 SNHLY, CDR2 FYNNEI. CDR3 protein: CASSGTGQTNSPLHF. In DNA, the CDR3 is TGTGCCAGCAGCGGAACGGGACAGACCAATTCACCCCTCCACTTT.

The J gene is TRBJ1-6, the V gene TRBV11-2, with a tentative D call TRBD1 (6 bases). The germline CDR1 and CDR2 sequences are SGHAT and FQNNGV. Trimming removed 2 bases from V and 9 bases from J, with 14 bases in between. The CDR3 is made up of 15 amino acids. DNA for the CDR3: TGTGCCAGCAGCTTAAGGGTAGGGGGAGCTTCACCCCTCCACTTT. This gives the protein CASSLRVGGASPLHF.

Only a few counts were recorded for this clone. The chain employs TRBV4-1 and TRBJ1-2; a weak D match, TRBD1 (5 bases). The CDR3 consists of 15 residues. V lost 0 bases, J lost 4 bases, and 12 bases lay in between. The V gene's germline CDR1 is MGHRA and CDR2 YSYEKL. The chain's CDR3 is CASSQDKEGSYGYTF. The CDR3 region has the DNA TGCGCCAGCAGCCAAGATAAGGAGGGGAGCTATGGCTACACCTTC.